This is a list of T cell receptor beta chains from one sample in a study of control samples from healthy donors and cancer patients. Only in-frame clones appear in the TCRdb table, and some are missing; sequencing was by immunoSEQ multiplex PCR. The sample records tens of thousands of clones, 80% to 95% being singletons. The sequencing input was PBMCs. Receptors originate from a man between 40 and 49 years old with colorectal cancer. The CDR3 runs from the conserved cysteine through the conserved F or W. D genes are given only for firm matches. A row's size may be missing; if present it is once, few, many or a size class.

TRBV5-1,TRBJ1-1,TRBD1,.,CASSPQGGNTEAFF,TGCGCCAGCAGCCCCCAGGGGGGAAACACTGAAGCTTTCTTT
TRBV7-2,TRBJ2-1,TRBD1,.,CASSPGTGAYNEQFF,TGTGCCAGCAGCCCCGGGACAGGCGCATACAATGAGCAGTTCTTC
TRBV5-1,TRBJ1-6,TRBD1,.,CASGQGLNSPLHF,TGCGCCAGCGGACAGGGGTTGAATTCACCCCTCCACTTT
TRBV2,TRBJ1-5,TRBD1,.,CASSPGQQGQPQHF,TGTGCCAGCAGTCCGGGACAGCAGGGTCAGCCCCAGCATTTT
TRBV5-6,TRBJ2-5,.,once,CASSEGTGQGGTQYF,TGTGCCAGCAGCGAAGGGACGGGGCAGGGGGGGACCCAGTACTTC
TRBV3-1/TRBV3-2,TRBJ1-4,.,.,CASSQAATRDNEKLFF,TGTGCCAGCAGCCAAGCGGCGACACGCGATAATGAAAAACTGTTTTTT
TRBV6-1,TRBJ1-3,.,.,CASSDGASGNTIYF,TGTGCCAGCAGTGATGGAGCCTCTGGAAACACCATATATTTT
TRBV5-1,TRBJ2-3,.,.,CASSLGGATDTQYF,TGCGCCAGCAGCTTGGGGGGCGCCACAGATACGCAGTATTTT
TRBV5-1,TRBJ1-1,TRBD1,.,CASSLGQGMNTEAFF,TGCGCCAGCAGCTTGGGACAGGGGATGAACACTGAAGCTTTCTTT
TRBV12-2,TRBJ2-3,.,.,CASRLWGSAGITDTQYF,TGTGCAAGTCGCTTATGGGGATCGGCGGGGATCACAGATACGCAGTATTTT
TRBV3-1/TRBV3-2,TRBJ2-1,.,.,CASSQGPGVNNEQFF,TGTGCCAGCAGCCAAGGACCCGGGGTCAACAATGAGCAGTTCTTC
TRBV12-2,TRBJ2-7,.,.,CASSPGVSYEQYF,TGTGCAAGTAGCCCAGGGGTCTCCTACGAGCAGTACTTC
TRBV25-1,TRBJ1-1,.,.,CASTPFGLNTEAFF,TGTGCCAGCACCCCATTCGGGCTTAACACTGAAGCTTTCTTT
TRBV9,TRBJ2-7,TRBD2,.,CASSGLAGGEGEQYF,TGTGCCAGCAGCGGACTAGCGGGGGGTGAAGGCGAGCAGTACTTC
TRBV4-1,TRBJ2-1,TRBD2,.,CASSRASGGLTYNEQFF,TGCGCCAGCAGTCGGGCTAGCGGGGGATTGACCTACAATGAGCAGTTCTTC
TRBV6-2/TRBV6-3,TRBJ2-5,TRBD2,.,CASSLAGGKQETQYF,TGTGCCAGCAGTCTAGCGGGGGGAAAACAAGAGACCCAGTACTTC
TRBV5-1,TRBJ2-3,.,.,CASTGGVSTDTQYF,TGCGCCAGCACCGGCGGGGTAAGCACAGATACGCAGTATTTT
TRBV6-5,TRBJ1-1,TRBD1,.,CASRPGQGTEAFF,TGTGCCAGCAGACCCGGACAGGGCACTGAAGCTTTCTTT
TRBV6-6,TRBJ1-2,TRBD1,.,CASSDRGRDYGYTF,TGTGCCAGCAGTGACAGGGGGCGCGACTATGGCTACACCTTC
TRBV25-1,TRBJ1-2,.,.,CASSQGQSYGYTF,TGTGCCAGCAGTCAGGGGCAGTCCTATGGCTACACCTTC
TRBV2,TRBJ2-7,.,.,CASSVHQATSHEQYF,TGTGCCAGCAGTGTTCATCAGGCGACCTCCCACGAGCAGTACTTC
TRBV5-8,TRBJ2-1,TRBD1,.,CASSLGDRGLHEQFF,TGTGCCAGCAGCTTGGGGGACAGGGGTTTACATGAGCAGTTCTTC
TRBV27,TRBJ2-7,.,.,CASSPTGRPSDEQYF,TGTGCCAGCAGTCCGACGGGGCGCCCATCGGATGAGCAGTACTTC
TRBV7-9,TRBJ2-7,.,once,CASSRQAYEQYF,TGTGCCAGCAGCCGACAGGCCTACGAGCAGTACTTC
TRBV6-6,TRBJ2-7,.,.,CASRGTLSSYEQYF,TGTGCCAGCAGAGGGACTTTAAGCTCCTACGAGCAGTACTTC
TRBV6-1,TRBJ2-1,.,.,CASSEGLIIPYNEQFF,TGTGCCAGCAGTGAGGGCCTGATCATACCCTACAATGAGCAGTTCTTC
TRBV18,TRBJ2-5,TRBD1,.,CASSPLPGQTQETQYF,TGTGCCAGCTCTCCTTTACCGGGACAGACACAAGAGACCCAGTACTTC
TRBV6-5,TRBJ1-1,.,.,CASSYSRWGRTEAFF,TGTGCCAGCAGTTACTCTCGTTGGGGGAGGACTGAAGCTTTCTTT
TRBV27,TRBJ1-3,.,.,CASSLSGHIGNTIYF,TGTGCCAGCAGTTTATCAGGACACATTGGAAACACCATATATTTT
TRBV5-6,TRBJ1-6,.,.,CASTLRTGGNNSPLHF,TGTGCCAGCACCCTTAGAACGGGGGGAAATAATTCACCCCTCCACTTT
TRBV29-1,TRBJ1-1,.,.,CSVTGTFGTEAFF,TGCAGCGTCACAGGGACGTTCGGCACTGAAGCTTTCTTT
TRBV12-3/TRBV12-4,TRBJ1-2,.,.,CASTSERFYGYTF,TGTGCCAGCACCTCCGAGCGTTTCTATGGCTACACCTTC
TRBV4-1,TRBJ2-2,TRBD2,.,CASSQETSGANGELFF,TGCGCCAGCAGCCAAGAAACTAGCGGGGCAAACGGGGAGCTGTTTTTT
TRBV9,TRBJ2-3,.,.,CASSVGGAGTDTQYF,TGTGCCAGCAGCGTAGGCGGAGCCGGCACAGATACGCAGTATTTT
TRBV30,TRBJ1-4,.,.,CAWEGGLHEKLFF,TGTGCCTGGGAAGGGGGGTTACACGAAAAACTGTTTTTT
TRBV7-9,TRBJ2-7,.,.,CASSLQGEQYF,TGTGCCAGCAGCTTACAGGGCGAGCAGTACTTC
TRBV7-2,TRBJ2-7,.,.,CASSLSSLSYEQYF,TGTGCCAGCAGCTTAAGTTCTCTAAGCTACGAGCAGTACTTC
TRBV9,TRBJ2-7,TRBD2,.,CASSVSSGGTIEQYF,TGTGCCAGCAGCGTCTCTAGCGGGGGAACGATCGAGCAGTACTTC
TRBV7-9,TRBJ2-2,.,.,CASSFSAGELFF,TGTGCCAGCAGCTTTTCGGCCGGGGAGCTGTTTTTT
TRBV3-1/TRBV3-2,TRBJ1-6,TRBD1,.,CASSRDSSYNSPLHF,TGTGCCAGCAGCAGGGACAGCTCCTATAATTCACCCCTCCACTTT
TRBV19,TRBJ2-7,TRBD2,.,CASTPGRESYEQYF,TGTGCCAGTACCCCGGGGAGGGAATCCTACGAGCAGTACTTC
TRBV5-5,TRBJ1-5,.,.,CASRPDSYSNQPQHF,TGTGCCAGCAGACCAGACAGCTATAGCAATCAGCCCCAGCATTTT
TRBV7-3,TRBJ2-1,TRBD2,.,CASSSAGGASGQYNEQFF,TGTGCCAGCAGCTCGGCGGGTGGGGCTAGCGGGCAATACAATGAGCAGTTCTTC
TRBV3-1/TRBV3-2,TRBJ2-3,TRBD2,.,CASSGLAGGGTQYF,TGTGCCAGCAGTGGACTAGCGGGGGGGGGTACGCAGTATTTT
TRBV6-5,TRBJ2-3,.,.,CASSYGLRGTQYF,TGTGCCAGCAGTTACGGACTTCGGGGTACGCAGTATTTT
TRBV24-1,TRBJ1-5,.,.,CATQFSGSNQPQHF,TGTGCCACCCAATTTTCGGGAAGCAATCAGCCCCAGCATTTT
TRBV29-1,TRBJ1-1,TRBD1,.,CSVLDRGEAFF,TGCAGCGTCCTAGACAGGGGAGAAGCTTTCTTT
TRBV29-1,TRBJ1-2,.,.,CSVPRGLYGYTF,TGCAGCGTTCCCAGGGGTTTGTATGGCTACACCTTC
TRBV7-6,TRBJ1-6,TRBD1,.,CASSTRTGPGSPLHF,TGTGCCAGCAGCACCCGGACAGGGCCAGGGTCACCCCTCCACTTT
TRBV7-9,TRBJ2-4,.,.,CASSLGGAKNIQYF,TGTGCCAGCAGCTTGGGCGGAGCCAAAAACATTCAGTACTTC
TRBV19,TRBJ1-1,.,.,CASSMRGSEAFF,TGTGCCAGTAGTATGAGAGGGAGTGAAGCTTTCTTT
TRBV11-2,TRBJ2-5,TRBD2,.,CASSFRPLGRGEQETQYF,TGTGCCAGCAGCTTTCGGCCCTTAGGGCGGGGGGAACAAGAGACCCAGTACTTC
TRBV6-6,TRBJ1-3,.,.,CASSYSGQGEHF,TGTGCCAGCAGTTACTCGGGGCAGGGCGAACATTTT
TRBV19,TRBJ2-7,TRBD2,.,CASSITSGGYYEQYF,TGTGCCAGTAGTATAACCAGCGGGGGGTACTACGAGCAGTACTTC
TRBV6-5,TRBJ1-3,TRBD1,.,CASSYRGLETGNTIYF,TGTGCCAGCAGTTACAGGGGGCTGGAAACGGGAAACACCATATATTTT
TRBV2,TRBJ2-1,.,.,CASRERGLPGNNNEQFF,TGTGCCAGCAGAGAACGTGGACTACCAGGAAACAACAATGAGCAGTTCTTC